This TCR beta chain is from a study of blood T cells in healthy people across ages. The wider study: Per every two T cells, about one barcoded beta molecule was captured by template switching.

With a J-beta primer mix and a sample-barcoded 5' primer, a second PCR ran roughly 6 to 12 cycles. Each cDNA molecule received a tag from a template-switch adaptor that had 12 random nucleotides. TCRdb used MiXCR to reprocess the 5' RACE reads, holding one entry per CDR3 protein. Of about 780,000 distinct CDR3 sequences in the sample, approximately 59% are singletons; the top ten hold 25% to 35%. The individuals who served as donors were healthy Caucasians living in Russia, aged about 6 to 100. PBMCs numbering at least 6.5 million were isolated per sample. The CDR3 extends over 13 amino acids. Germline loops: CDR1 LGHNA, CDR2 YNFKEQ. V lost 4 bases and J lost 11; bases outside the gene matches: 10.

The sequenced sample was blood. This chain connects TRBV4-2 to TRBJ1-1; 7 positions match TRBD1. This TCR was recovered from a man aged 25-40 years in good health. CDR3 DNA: TGTGCCAGCAGCCGCCAGAGGGGGCCCGAGGCTTTCTTT. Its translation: CASSRQRGPEAFF.